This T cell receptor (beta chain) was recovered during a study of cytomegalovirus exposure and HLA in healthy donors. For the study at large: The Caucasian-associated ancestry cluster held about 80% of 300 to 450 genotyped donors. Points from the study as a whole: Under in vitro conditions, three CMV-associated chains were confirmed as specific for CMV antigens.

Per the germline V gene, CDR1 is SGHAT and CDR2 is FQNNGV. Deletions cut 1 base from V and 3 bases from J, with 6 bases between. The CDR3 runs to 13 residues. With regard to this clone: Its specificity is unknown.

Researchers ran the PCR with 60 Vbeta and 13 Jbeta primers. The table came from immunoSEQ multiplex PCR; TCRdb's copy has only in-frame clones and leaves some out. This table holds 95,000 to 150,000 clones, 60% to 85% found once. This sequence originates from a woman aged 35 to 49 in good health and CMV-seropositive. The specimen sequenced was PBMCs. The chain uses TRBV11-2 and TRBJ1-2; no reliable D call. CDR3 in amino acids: CASSLAEYYGYTF. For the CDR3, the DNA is TGTGCCAGCAGCTTAGCGGAGTACTATGGCTACACCTTC.